These 22 T cell receptor beta chains share one sample of origin, sequenced in a study of T cell clonality in common variable immunodeficiency. Assay: immunoSEQ multiplex PCR; the TCRdb copy retains only in-frame clones and omits some. This sample comprises under 65,000 clones, none seen once only. The sequenced sample consisted of peripheral blood mononuclear cells. Receptor source: a person aged 18 to 70 in good health.

Many counts were recorded for this clone. With the read ending 3 residues before the CDR3 end, the germline J gene is used to fill in that end. The chain combines TRBV7-3 with TRBJ1-6, with no clear D. Germline CDR1 reads SGHTA; CDR2 reads FQGTGA. V lost 2 bases, J lost 7 bases, and 12 bases lay in between. The CDR3 consists of 15 residues. CDR3 DNA (partial): TGTGCCAGCAGCTTACTAGCCAGTCCGAATTCACCC. Protein product: CASSLLASPNSP. The full CDR3 protein reads CASSLLASPNSPLHF.

This clone was observed at least ten times. The sequenced fragment ends 3 residues before the CDR3 boundary, so the rest is inferred from the germline J gene. The rearrangement joins TRBV15 to TRBJ1-4; possibly TRBD1 for D (6 bases). Germline-derived CDR1 and CDR2 are LNHNV and YYDKDF (reference sequence). The V end was cut by 0 bases, the J end by 8 bases, with 13 bases between. The CDR3 consists of 15 residues. CDR3: CATSRDLQGTEKLFF. The part of the CDR3 DNA that was read is TGTGCCACCAGCAGAGATCTCCAGGGGACCGAAAAA.

This clone has a count of ten or more. A read error may produce the germline difference seen at one junction end. The CDR3 goes on 3 residues after the read ends, and that part is filled in from the germline J gene. V gene TRBV18 combines with J gene TRBJ2-7; D is uncertain. The CDR3 sequence is 13 residues long. Germline V gene lookup returns CDR1 KGHSH and CDR2 LQKENI. CDR3 residues: CASSTPYSYEQYF. Incomplete CDR3 DNA: TGTGCCAGCTCAACACCGTACAGCTACGAG.

This clone was observed at least ten times. The CDR3 goes on 3 residues after the read ends, and that part is filled in from the germline J gene. V usage is TRBV6-1 and J usage is TRBJ2-7; D may match TRBD1 or TRBD2 (5 bases each). The germline V gene encodes CDR1 MNHNS and CDR2 SASEGT. With 0 bases removed from V and 4 bases from J, the gap between germline ends came to 19 bases. This CDR3 has 17 residues. The CDR3 bases that were read are TGTGCCAGCAGTGAAGCGCTTCGTTTGAGGGGAGTATACGAG. Its translation: CASSEALRLRGVYE. The whole CDR3 sequence reads CASSEALRLRGVYEQYF.

As concerns this clone: A much larger clone lies one base from this, so it may be a read error. CDR3 bases read: TGTGCCACTAGTTCCCGATCGACAGGGACCCAAGAGACC. Translated, it gives CATSSRSTGTQET. The whole CDR3 protein is CATSSRSTGTQETQYF. The chain links TRBV19 to TRBJ2-5; 7 bases align to TRBD1. From the germline J gene comes the end of the CDR3, since the read stops 3 residues before it. Germline assignment: CDR1 LNHDA and CDR2 SQIVND (reference sequence). The CDR3 length is 16 residues.

This clone turned up a few times. With the read ending 3 residues before the CDR3 end, the germline J gene is used to fill in that end. Additional DNA sequences in this sample encode the identical CDR3. The V gene is TRBV20-1, the J gene TRBJ1-2; D is perhaps TRBD1 (6 bases). The length of the CDR3 is 13 residues. CDR1 and CDR2 (germline): DFQATT, SNEGSKA (reference sequence). The CDR3 sequence is CSARGGADWGYTF. The covered CDR3 bases are TGCAGTGCTAGGGGGGGGGCTGATTGGGGT.

This clone was counted at least ten times. The read ends 3 residues early relative to the CDR3; the germline J gene fills the gap. J is TRBJ2-1 and V is TRBV19; TRBD2 matches at 11 bases. This CDR3 region has 18 residues. Trimming removed 2 bases from V and 1 base from J; junction bases left unmatched: 7. CDR1 is LNHDA and CDR2 is SQIVND in the germline V gene (reference sequence). CDR3 amino acids: CASSIRRGLAVSYNEQFF. CDR3 DNA (partial): TGTGCCAGTAGTATAAGGCGGGGACTAGCGGTATCCTACAATGAG.

This clone came up many times. From the germline J gene comes the end of the CDR3, since the read stops 3 residues before it. The rearrangement joins TRBV5-1 to TRBJ2-7, with 10 bases that match TRBD1. Germline loops: CDR1 SGHRS, CDR2 YFSETQ. J lost 5 bases, V lost 4 bases, and 6 bases had no gene match. This CDR3 spans 14 amino acids. The CDR3 protein is CASSIPGQGNEQYF. The sequenced CDR3 bases are TGCGCCAGCAGCATACCGGGACAGGGGAACGAG.

This clone has a count of ten or more. The missing CDR3 end, 3 residues past where the read stops, is filled in from the germline J gene. The V gene is TRBV29-1, the J gene TRBJ2-7, with D possibly matching TRBD2 (7 bases). V was shortened by 4 bases and J by 2 bases, with 15 bases between the two germline ends. This CDR3 has 14 residues. CDR1 SQVTM and CDR2 ANQGSEA come from the germline V gene. The covered CDR3 bases are TGCAGCGTTGTTAGGGGGGGACGAGCCTACGAG. This translates into CSVVRGGRAYE. The entire CDR3 sequence reads CSVVRGGRAYEQYF.

The sample holds many counts of this clone. The DNA ends 3 residues before the CDR3 does, and the rest of the CDR3 is filled in from the germline J gene. The chain employs TRBV4-2 and TRBJ2-1, with TRBD2 matching 8 bases. The CDR3 loop spans 17 amino acids. The germline CDR1 and CDR2 sequences are LGHNA and YNFKEQ. After removal of 2 bases from V and 3 bases from J, the junction contained 9 bases not matched to a gene. CDR3 residues: CASSQQSGSSFYNEQFF. The sequenced part of the CDR3 DNA is TGTGCCAGCAGCCAACAAAGCGGGAGCTCTTTCTACAATGAG.

This clone has at least ten counts. The read comes to an end 3 residues before the CDR3 does, leaving the germline J gene to fill in the end. The gene calls are TRBV30 and TRBJ1-6; 7 nucleotides align to TRBD1. The CDR3 sequence is 14 residues long. Trimming cost V 5 bases and J 7 bases; bases outside gene matches: 8. Germline V gene sequence: CDR1 GTSNPN, CDR2 SVGIG (reference sequence). The CDR3 DNA, read in part, is TGTGCCTGGGAAACCGGGACAGCAAATTCACCC. It encodes CAWETGTANSP. The CDR3 in full is CAWETGTANSPLHF. The full variable domain, with the rest looked up from reference TRBV30 and TRBJ1-6, is SQTIHQWPATLVQPVGSPLSLECTVEGTSNPNLYWYRQAAGRGLQLLFYSVGIGQISSEVPQNLSASRPQDRQFILSSKKLLLSDSGFYLCAWETGTANSPLHFGNGTRLTVT.

The CDR3 is CASSLGTSGGQTQYF. The CDR3 bases that were read are TGTGCCAGCAGCTTAGGGACTAGCGGGGGTCAGACG. This chain joins TRBV7-2 and TRBJ2-3; 13 bases align to TRBD2. Read coverage stops 3 residues before the CDR3 terminus; the germline J gene supplies the remainder. Germline V lookup: CDR1 SGHTA, CDR2 FQGNSA. This CDR3 is 15 amino acids long.

This clone has at least ten counts. The sequenced fragment ends 3 residues before the CDR3 boundary, so the rest is inferred from the germline J gene. The chain combines TRBV13 with TRBJ1-5; D gene unclear. CDR1 and CDR2 (germline): PRHDT, FYEKMQ (reference sequence). The CDR3 loop spans 16 amino acids. The V end was cut by 5 bases, the J end by 0 bases, with 14 bases between. The covered CDR3 bases are TGTGCCAGCAGCCCGGGGAAGGCGGATAGCAATCAGCCC. Translation: CASSPGKADSNQP. The whole CDR3 protein reads CASSPGKADSNQPQHF.

Of note for this clone: From the germline J gene comes the end of the CDR3, since the read stops 3 residues before it. The J gene is TRBJ1-2, the V gene TRBV5-1, with 8 bases aligning to TRBD1. CDR3 length: 16 amino acids. Germline CDR1 and CDR2: SGHRS and YFSETQ. The CDR3 spells CASSPGQEGSWETYTF. The part of the CDR3 DNA that was read is TGCGCCAGCAGCCCGGGACAGGAAGGCTCTTGGGAGACC.

This clone was counted many times. From the germline J gene comes the end of the CDR3, since the read stops 3 residues before it. The chain joins TRBV5-6 to TRBJ2-2, with D unclear. V shed 0 bases and J shed 4 bases, with 7 bases lying between them. Germline CDR1 is SGHDT and CDR2 is YYEEEE. There are 14 residues in the CDR3. CDR3 DNA (partial): TGTGCCAGCAGCTTGGCCGCCGGCACCGGGGAG. The encoded protein is CASSLAAGTGE. The whole CDR3 protein is CASSLAAGTGELFF.

This clone was detected many times. Read coverage stops 3 residues before the CDR3 terminus; the germline J gene supplies the remainder. The V gene is TRBV18, the J gene TRBJ2-7, with 7 bases aligning to TRBD2. V dropped 1 base and J dropped 4; count of bases not matched to a gene: 10. This CDR3 has 16 amino acids. CDR1 KGHSH and CDR2 LQKENI come from the germline V gene. The sequenced CDR3 bases are TGTGCCAGCTCACCACGTCTAGCGGAGGGGTCTTACGAG. Translation: CASSPRLAEGSYE. The entire CDR3 is CASSPRLAEGSYEQYF. The entire variable domain, with the rest obtained from reference TRBV18 and TRBJ2-7, is as follows: NAGVMQNPRHLVRRRGQEARLRCSPMKGHSHVYWYRQLPEEGLKFMVYLQKENIIDESGMPKERFSAEFPKEGPSILRIQQVVRGDSAAYFCASSPRLAEGSYEQYFGPGTRLTVT.

There are many counts of this clone. Read coverage stops 3 residues before the CDR3 terminus; the germline J gene supplies the remainder. The gene calls are TRBV7-2 and TRBJ1-2; D is undetermined. CDR3 size: 15 residues. Germline assignment: CDR1 SGHTA and CDR2 FQGNSA. The V end was cut by 0 bases, the J end by 4 bases, with 12 bases between. The part of the CDR3 DNA that was read is TGTGCCAGCAGCTTAGCTCCGGGTGAAACCTATGGC. Encoded protein: CASSLAPGETYG. Given in full, the CDR3 is CASSLAPGETYGYTF.

This clone was seen ten or more times. The CDR3 reads CSAREISGGPRETQYF. CDR3 DNA (partial): TGCAGTGCTAGGGAAATTAGCGGGGGTCCCCGAGAGACC. This rearrangement joins TRBV20-1 to TRBJ2-5; 9 nucleotides align to TRBD2. The observed sequence ends 3 residues before the CDR3 terminus, with the missing tail filled in from the germline J gene. The CDR3 sequence is 16 residues long. Trimming took 3 bases from V and 4 from J; bases not matched to a gene: 12. Germline CDR1 reads DFQATT; CDR2 reads SNEGSKA (reference sequence).

There are many counts of this clone. The missing CDR3 end, 3 residues past where the read stops, is filled in from the germline J gene. This chain links TRBV28 with TRBJ1-1; 7 positions agree with TRBD1. Trimming took 3 bases from V and 0 from J; bases not matched to a gene: 4. The germline V gene has CDR1 MDHEN and CDR2 SYDVKM. CDR3 size: 15 residues. The part of the CDR3 DNA that was read is TGTGCCAGCAGTTTGACAGGGCGGATGAACACTGAA. It codes for CASSLTGRMNTE. The CDR3, in full, reads CASSLTGRMNTEAFF.

This clone was observed at least ten times. The CDR3 goes on 3 residues after the read ends, and that part is filled in from the germline J gene. This chain links TRBV9 with TRBJ2-3; D is perhaps TRBD2 (5 bases). V dropped 0 bases and J dropped 0 bases, with 11 bases sitting between them. The germline CDR1 and CDR2 sequences are SGDLS and YYNGEE. The length of the CDR3 is 16 residues. The CDR3 DNA, read in part, is TGTGCCAGCAGCGTAGCCTCGCGGGTTAGCACAGATACG. This sequence encodes CASSVASRVSTDT. The entire CDR3 reads CASSVASRVSTDTQYF. Using reference TRBV9 and TRBJ2-3 for the parts outside the CDR3, the full variable domain is DSGVTQTPKHLITATGQRVTLRCSPRSGDLSVYWYQQSLDQGLQFLIQYYNGEERAKGNILERFSAQQFPDLHSELNLSSLELGDSALYFCASSVASRVSTDTQYFGPGTRLTVL.

This clone has at least ten counts. Read data end 3 residues before the CDR3 end; the end is taken from the germline J gene. V is TRBV7-8 and J is TRBJ1-2, with D hard to call. Germline V CDR1 and CDR2: SGHVS, FQNEAQ. Trimming shortened V by 3 bases and J by 1 base, and 12 bases separated the two germline ends. The CDR3 contains 15 residues. CDR3 DNA (partial): TGTGCCAGCAGCTTTGGCAGGCGATTTAACTATGGC. Amino acids: CASSFGRRFNYG. The complete CDR3 sequence is CASSFGRRFNYGYTF.

This clone was seen ten or more times. CDR3 DNA (partial): TGTGCCAGCAGCCCCAGCGGGGGCGCAGAGACC. Translation: CASSPSGGAET. The whole CDR3 sequence is CASSPSGGAETQYF. The rearrangement links TRBV6-2 or TRBV6-3 to TRBJ2-5; 8 bases are shared with TRBD2. The read ends 3 residues shy of where the CDR3 ends; the end is completed using the germline J gene. The CDR3 consists of 14 residues. The germline CDR1 and CDR2 sequences are MNHEY and SVGEGT. V shed 6 bases and J 4 bases; nucleotides not matched to a gene: 7.